A single sample gave rise to the 25 T cell receptor beta chains below, sequenced in a study of blood T cell repertoires in COVID-19. The protocol was immunoSEQ multiplex PCR, while the TCRdb copy is restricted to in-frame clones and leaves out a portion. Of some 80,000 clones detected, roughly 88% appear once; the ten largest clones hold approximately 2.5%. The sequenced sample consisted of peripheral blood. The receptors shown here come from a human donor in a cohort sampled during active COVID-19.

V usage is TRBV7-9 and J usage is TRBJ2-3, with TRBD2 matching 8 bases. V gave up 6 bases and J gave up 0 bases; unmatched junction bases: 8. This CDR3 region has 16 residues. CDR1 is SEHNR and CDR2 is FQNEAQ in the germline V gene (reference sequence). The CDR3 bases are TGTGCCAGCAGGCGGGAGGCGGGGACTAGCACAGATACGCAGTATTTT. Protein sequence: CASRREAGTSTDTQYF.

The gene calls are TRBV5-1 and TRBJ1-1; D might be TRBD1 (5 bases). The germline V gene has CDR1 SGHRS and CDR2 YFSETQ. V lost 1 base and J lost 4, with 11 bases in between. This CDR3 is 14 amino acids long. The CDR3: CASSLWGEVTEAFF. Written as DNA, the CDR3 is TGCGCCAGCAGCTTGTGGGGGGAGGTCACTGAAGCTTTCTTT.

This clone has more than one count but fewer than ten. J is TRBJ2-7 and V is TRBV29-1; D unresolved. Germline-derived CDR1 and CDR2 are SQVTM and ANQGSEA. V lost 2 bases and J 7 bases, leaving 9 bases between the germline ends. The CDR3 spans 11 residues. The CDR3 region is CSVERFEEQYF. The CDR3 region has the DNA TGCAGCGTTGAACGCTTCGAGGAGCAGTACTTC.

J is TRBJ2-1 and V is TRBV15; 9 bases agree with TRBD1. Trimming cost V 4 bases and J 1 base; bases outside gene matches: 2. Germline V gene data show CDR1 as LNHNV and CDR2 as YYDKDF (reference sequence). The CDR3 spans 15 residues. CDR3 in DNA: TGTGCCACCAGCACGGGACAGGGATCCTACAATGAGCAGTTCTTC. It specifies CATSTGQGSYNEQFF.

The chain uses TRBV9 and TRBJ2-1, with a tentative D call TRBD2 (7 bases). V lost 3 bases and J lost 6, with 16 bases in between. This CDR3 comprises 15 residues. Germline V gene data show CDR1 as SGDLS and CDR2 as YYNGEE. CDR3 region: CASSEGGGLANEQFF. Written as DNA, the CDR3 is TGTGCCAGCAGCGAGGGGGGGGGACTCGCCAATGAGCAGTTCTTC.

The chain links TRBV2 to TRBJ2-5; the match to TRBD2 covers 14 bases. This CDR3 is built from 15 residues. Trimming removed 3 bases from V and 6 bases from J; junction bases left unmatched: 3. Germline CDR1 is SNHLY and CDR2 is FYNNEI. This chain's CDR3 is CASSETSGGGKTQYF. The CDR3 nucleotides read TGTGCCAGCAGTGAGACTAGCGGGGGGGGGAAGACCCAGTACTTC.

V gene TRBV5-1 combines with J gene TRBJ2-2; D is uncertain. From germline, CDR1 is SGHRS and CDR2 YFSETQ. The CDR3 extends over 14 amino acids. Between the trimmed V and J ends, which lost 4 bases and 3 bases, there was a span of 10 bases. DNA of the CDR3: TGCGCCAGCAGCCACGACTCCGACACCGGGGAGCTGTTTTTT. Translation: CASSHDSDTGELFF.

The chain combines TRBV2 with TRBJ2-7, with D tentatively TRBD1 (5 bases). Trimming left V 6 bases short and J 0 bases short, with 6 bases between. The CDR3 covers 12 residues. The germline gives CDR1 SNHLY, CDR2 FYNNEI. CDR3 in DNA: TGTGCCAGCAGGGACAACTCCTACGAGCAGTACTTC. Its protein product is CASRDNSYEQYF.

The chain uses TRBV4-3 and TRBJ1-2; no clear D. The CDR3 runs 15 residues. Germline V gene data show CDR1 as LGHNA and CDR2 as YSLEER. Trimming pared 0 bases from V and 8 bases from J, leaving 16 bases between. The CDR3 DNA sequence: TGCGCCAGCAGCCAAGATCGGGTCCTAGGTTTGGGCTACACCTTC. Translating gives CASSQDRVLGLGYTF.

The rearrangement joins TRBV7-8 to TRBJ2-3; D might be TRBD1 (5 bases). This CDR3 contains 16 residues. Germline CDR1 SGHVS, CDR2 FQNEAQ. Trimming shortened V by 3 bases and J by 1 base, and 14 bases separated the two germline ends. CDR3 bases: TGTGCCAGCAGCTTTGTTCAGGGCCGAGGCACAGATACGCAGTATTTT. Protein sequence: CASSFVQGRGTDTQYF.

In this sample, this clone turned up a few times. V gene TRBV18 combines with J gene TRBJ2-2, with D perhaps TRBD2 (5 bases). The germline gives CDR1 KGHSH, CDR2 LQKENI. The CDR3 runs 17 residues. V was pared by 2 bases and J by 1 base, with 14 bases between. CDR3 protein: CASSPNRGILNTGELFF. CDR3 sequence (DNA): TGTGCCAGCTCACCAAATCGGGGAATCCTGAACACCGGGGAGCTGTTTTTT.

The chain links TRBV5-6 to TRBJ1-6, with D tentatively TRBD1 (6 bases). V shed 4 bases and J shed 0 bases, with 17 bases lying between them. Germline V lookup: CDR1 SGHDT, CDR2 YYEEEE. This CDR3 spans 18 amino acids. The CDR3 DNA is TGTGCCAGCAGCCTGGGGGCGGGAATAAGCTCCTATAATTCACCCCTCCACTTT. It codes for CASSLGAGISSYNSPLHF. Supplemented by reference TRBV5-6 and TRBJ1-6, the full variable domain reads DAGVTQSPTHLIKTRGQQVTLRCSPKSGHDTVSWYQQALGQGPQFIFQYYEEEERQRGNFPDRFSGHQFPNYSSELNVNALLLGDSALYLCASSLGAGISSYNSPLHFGNGTRLTVT.

This clone is a singleton in its sample. This chain joins TRBV19 and TRBJ2-5, with 13 bases identical to TRBD2. Germline V CDR1 and CDR2: LNHDA, SQIVND (reference sequence). The CDR3 is 16 residues long. Trimming removed 6 bases from V and 3 bases from J; junction bases left unmatched: 7. The CDR3 nucleotides read TGTGCCAGTAGCCCAATCGGACTAGCGGGAGAAGAGACCCAGTACTTC. Protein product: CASSPIGLAGEETQYF. Together with reference TRBV19 and TRBJ2-5, the CDR3 gives the full variable domain: DGGITQSPKYLFRKEGQNVTLSCEQNLNHDAMYWYRQDPGQGLRLIYYSQIVNDFQKGDIAEGYSVSREKKESFPLTVTSAQKNPTAFYLCASSPIGLAGEETQYFGPGTRLLVL.

This clone has just a few counts. The chain combines TRBV11-2 with TRBJ2-1, with 11 bases aligning to TRBD2. V shed 6 bases, J shed 6 bases, and the junction held 13 bases outside the gene matches. From germline, CDR1 is SGHAT and CDR2 FQNNGV. This CDR3 comprises 17 residues. The CDR3 nucleotides read TGTGCCAGCAGTAGAGTTAGCGGGAGGGCCATAGTCAATGAGCAGTTCTTC. It is translated as CASSRVSGRAIVNEQFF.

The V call is TRBV6-2 or TRBV6-3, the J call TRBJ2-3; no firm D call. Germline V gene data show CDR1 as MNHEY and CDR2 as SVGEGT. The CDR3 extends over 12 amino acids. V was clipped by 2 bases and J by 5 bases, with 5 bases between them. The CDR3 is CASSYKRDTQYF. As DNA, the CDR3 is TGTGCCAGCAGTTACAAGCGAGATACGCAGTATTTT.

This chain links TRBV28 with TRBJ2-7; 14 bases line up with TRBD2. Germline values: CDR1 MDHEN, CDR2 SYDVKM. This CDR3 has 18 amino acids. Losses at the gene ends were 7 bases for V and 4 bases for J; bases not matched to a gene: 15. The CDR3 DNA sequence: TGTGCCAGCACAAAGCAAGACAGGGGGACTAGCGGGAGTTACGAGCAGTACTTC. It is translated as CASTKQDRGTSGSYEQYF.

The gene calls are TRBV11-2 and TRBJ2-3; TRBD2 agrees at 12 bases. The CDR3 spans 17 residues. Germline lookup yields CDR1 SGHAT and CDR2 FQNNGV. V dropped 5 bases and J dropped 0; count of bases not matched to a gene: 6. The CDR3 nucleotides read TGTGCCAGCAGCCCCGGACTAGCGGGAACTAGCACAGATACGCAGTATTTT. It translates to CASSPGLAGTSTDTQYF.

The chain couples TRBV11-2 to TRBJ1-2, with 7 bases aligning to TRBD1. The CDR3 length is 14 residues. Germline assignment: CDR1 SGHAT and CDR2 FQNNGV. Trimming cost V 3 bases and J 5 bases; bases outside gene matches: 6. The CDR3 nucleotides read TGTGCCAGCAGCTTCCGGACAGGACCTTATGGCTACACCTTC. It translates to CASSFRTGPYGYTF.

The CDR3 DNA is TGTGCCAGCTCACCGATCGAGAAGCAAGAGACCCAGTACTTC. This encodes CASSPIEKQETQYF. The chain carries TRBV18 and TRBJ2-5; D gene uncertain. V was pared by 3 bases and J by 2 bases, with 10 bases between. The germline CDR1 and CDR2 sequences are KGHSH and LQKENI. This CDR3 comprises 14 residues.

The J gene is TRBJ2-1, the V gene TRBV18, with TRBD1 as a possible D gene (5 bases). Germline CDR1 reads KGHSH; CDR2 reads LQKENI. Trimming left V 0 bases short and J 0 bases short, with 12 bases between. The CDR3 extends over 17 amino acids. The CDR3 region has the DNA TGTGCCAGCTCACCACCTAAACAGGTGAGCTCCTACAATGAGCAGTTCTTC. It is translated as CASSPPKQVSSYNEQFF.

V usage is TRBV27 and J usage is TRBJ1-6, with no clear D. V shed 2 bases and J shed 11 bases, with 13 bases lying between them. Germline V CDR1 and CDR2: MNHEY, SMNVEV (reference sequence). This CDR3 contains 14 residues. The CDR3 spells CASSLGQAFTPLHF. CDR3 nucleotide sequence: TGTGCCAGCAGTTTAGGCCAGGCATTTACACCCCTCCACTTT.

The rearrangement joins TRBV9 to TRBJ1-1; 8 bases are shared with TRBD1. This CDR3 is 13 amino acids long. J lost 7 bases, V lost 7 bases, and 9 bases had no gene match. The germline V gene has CDR1 SGDLS and CDR2 YYNGEE. The CDR3 spells CASRWDRLFEAFF. In DNA form, the CDR3 reads TGTGCCAGCCGATGGGACAGGCTGTTTGAAGCTTTCTTT.

The chain uses TRBV27 and TRBJ1-5, with D unclear. Trimming shortened V by 2 bases and J by 6 bases, and 14 bases separated the two germline ends. There are 15 residues in the CDR3. CDR1 and CDR2 (germline): MNHEY, SMNVEV (reference sequence). The CDR3 DNA sequence: TGTGCCAGCAGTTTAGCGGGCCAAAACATTCAGCCCCAGCATTTT. Amino acids: CASSLAGQNIQPQHF.

This clone occurred once. This chain uses TRBV5-1 with TRBJ2-7, with TRBD2 as a possible D gene (7 bases). CDR1 and CDR2 (germline): SGHRS, YFSETQ. V lost 4 bases and J 6 bases, leaving 29 bases between the germline ends. The CDR3 is made up of 18 amino acids. CDR3 amino acids: CASSKGGGAYPNPSEQYF. CDR3 DNA sequence: TGCGCCAGCAGCAAAGGGGGGGGAGCGTATCCGAATCCCTCCGAGCAGTACTTC.

The chain joins TRBV7-2 to TRBJ2-3, with D possibly TRBD1 on 6 matching bases. V was shortened by 6 bases and J by 4 bases, with 11 bases between the two germline ends. Germline CDR1 and CDR2: SGHTA and FQGNSA. The CDR3 is 13 residues long. The CDR3 nucleotides are TGTGCCAGCAGAATCGCAGGGGCAGATACGCAGTATTTT. Its protein is CASRIAGADTQYF.